This T cell receptor (beta chain) derives from a study of cytomegalovirus exposure and HLA in healthy donors. General study results and limits: Some public TCRs appeared in many individuals, while most sequences were rare. According to the study, around 150 TCR beta chains were cytomegalovirus-associated. In a later analysis, a genetic analysis reported fewer productive-TCR N-insertions in an Asian-associated ancestry cluster than the cohort average.

It was with 60 Vbeta and 13 Jbeta primers that the PCR ran. Sequencing was performed with immunoSEQ multiplex PCR; in TCRdb, only in-frame clones are kept and a portion is missing. Seen here are 200,000 or so clones, approximately 84% observed once, and the top ten hold approximately 6%. The CDR3 has 12 amino acids. Trimming took off 11 bases at V and 0 bases at J, with 11 bases between the two ends. Germline V gene data show CDR1 as MNHEY and CDR2 as SMNVEV (reference sequence). Healthy bone marrow donors supplied every sample. This clone was observed a few times. What it binds is not known. The V call is TRBV27, the J call TRBJ2-7; possibly TRBD1 for D (5 bases). Sequenced material: PBMCs. This clonotype originated in a woman aged 25 to 45 in good health and CMV-seropositive. The CDR3 loop reads CASQGSSYEQYF. CDR3 bases: TGTGCCTCCCAGGGAAGCTCCTACGAGCAGTACTTC.